This T cell receptor beta chain was documented in a study of OX40 agonist ivuxolimab in advanced cancers. On the study more broadly: Clinicians treated patients with ivuxolimab, an agonistic anti-OX40 (CD134) antibody.

Profiled with immunoSEQ multiplex PCR; TCRdb holds only in-frame clones, not every one. The sample carries 90,000 to 100,000 clones, approximately 95% recorded once. Germline V lookup: CDR1 LNHDA, CDR2 SQIVND (reference sequence). This CDR3 has 17 amino acids. Trimming cost V 5 bases and J 8 bases; bases outside gene matches: 12. The clonotype originates from an adult with an advanced solid tumor such as melanoma, head and neck, liver or kidney cancer. This chain connects TRBV19 to TRBJ2-1, with 13 bases matching TRBD2. This specimen was CD4+ or CD8+ T cells sorted from blood, taken in a trial of the OX40 agonist ivuxolimab. The CDR3 region has the DNA TGTGCCAGTAGTCCGCACTCGACTAGCGGGAGGCCCCATGAGCAGTTCTTC. Its protein is CASSPHSTSGRPHEQFF.